The rows below give T cell receptor beta chains drawn from one sample of a study of blood T cell repertoires in COVID-19. The table came from immunoSEQ multiplex PCR; TCRdb's copy has only in-frame clones and leaves some out. The sample has 150,000 or so clones, around 85% seen once; the top ten hold 0.95% to 1.5%. Input material: peripheral blood. The source is a man between 60 and 75 years old who had recovered from COVID-19. CDR3s include the opening cysteine and the closing phenylalanine or tryptophan. D genes are given only for firm matches. Part of the rows lack a size; the others show once, few, many or a class for expanded clones.

TRBD2	TRBV7-6	TRBJ2-5	.	CASSLEAGGFLQETQYF	TGTGCCAGCAGCTTAGAAGCGGGGGGTTTCCTCCAAGAGACCCAGTACTTC
TRBD1	TRBV7-8	TRBJ1-4	.	CASSLGDSREKLFF	TGTGCCAGCAGCTTGGGGGACAGCCGTGAAAAACTGTTTTTT
TRBD1	TRBV30	TRBJ1-6	few	CAWSARQGKSPLHF	TGTGCCTGGAGTGCCCGACAGGGGAAATCACCCCTCCACTTT
.	TRBV2	TRBJ1-5	.	CASSVGRSNQPQHF	TGTGCCAGCAGTGTTGGGAGATCAAATCAGCCCCAGCATTTT
TRBD2	TRBV11-3	TRBJ2-2	.	CASSRGGAGGLTGELFF	TGTGCCAGCAGCCGTGGGGGAGCGGGGGGATTGACCGGGGAGCTGTTTTTT
.	TRBV2	TRBJ2-5	many	CASSTGPQETQYF	TGTGCCAGCAGTACAGGGCCTCAGGAGACCCAGTACTTC
.	TRBV29-1	TRBJ2-3	.	CSVPVGGALYTQYF	TGCAGCGTCCCCGTGGGGGGGGCCTTGTATACGCAGTATTTT
TRBD1	TRBV5-1	TRBJ2-2	.	CASSPNVQGALNIGELFF	TGCGCCAGCAGCCCCAATGTACAGGGGGCCCTAAATATCGGGGAGCTGTTTTTT
.	TRBV7-9	TRBJ1-6	.	CASSLDRVGNSPLHF	TGTGCCAGCAGCTTAGACAGGGTTGGCAATTCACCCCTCCACTTT
.	TRBV4-3	TRBJ1-2	.	CASSQDGTFYGYTF	TGCGCCAGCAGCCAAGATGGGACTTTCTATGGCTACACCTTC
TRBD1	TRBV19	TRBJ1-2	.	CASSTTGGWSGYTF	TGTGCCAGTAGTACTACAGGGGGATGGAGTGGCTACACCTTC
TRBD1	TRBV27	TRBJ2-6	.	CASSEESGQLTSGANVLTF	TGTGCCAGCAGTGAGGAGTCGGGACAGCTTACCTCTGGGGCCAACGTCCTGACTTTC
TRBD1	TRBV4-3	TRBJ1-2	.	CASSQQGASGGYTF	TGCGCCAGCAGCCAACAGGGGGCGTCGGGTGGCTACACCTTC
.	TRBV7-5	TRBJ2-7	.	CARSLWGGNEQYF	TGTGCCAGAAGCTTATGGGGGGGCAACGAGCAGTACTTC
TRBD1	TRBV25-1	TRBJ2-7	.	CASSELGTDTYEQYF	TGTGCCAGCAGTGAATTAGGGACAGATACCTACGAGCAGTACTTC
.	TRBV2	TRBJ1-4	.	CASRPGQINEKLFF	TGTGCCAGCAGGCCCGGACAGATTAATGAAAAACTGTTTTTT
TRBD1	TRBV18	TRBJ2-5	.	CASSPQGALETQYF	TGTGCCAGCTCACCACAGGGGGCCTTAGAGACCCAGTACTTC
.	TRBV7-2	TRBJ2-7	.	CASSLTTQGSEQYF	TGTGCCAGCAGCTTAACGACCCAGGGAAGCGAGCAGTACTTC
TRBD1	TRBV6-2/TRBV6-3	TRBJ1-5	.	CASSYGGQAYQPQHF	TGTGCCAGCAGTTACGGGGGACAGGCGTATCAGCCCCAGCATTTT